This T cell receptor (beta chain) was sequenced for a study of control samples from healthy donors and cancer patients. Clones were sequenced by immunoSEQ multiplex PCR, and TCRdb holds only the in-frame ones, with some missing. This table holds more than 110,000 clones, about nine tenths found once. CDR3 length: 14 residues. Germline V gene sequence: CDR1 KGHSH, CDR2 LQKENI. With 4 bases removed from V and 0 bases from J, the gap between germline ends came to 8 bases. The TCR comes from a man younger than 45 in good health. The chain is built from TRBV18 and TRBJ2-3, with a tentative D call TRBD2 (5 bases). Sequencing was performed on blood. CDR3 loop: CASSRTGSTDTQYF. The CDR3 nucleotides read TGTGCCAGCTCACGAACGGGAAGCACAGATACGCAGTATTTT.